This T cell receptor beta chain was sequenced for a study of shared clonotypes between healthy human individuals. Study-level background: Participating donors consisted of a couple of women and a few men aged 18 to 49. Study findings and constraints: An effect of sequencing depth on clonotype sharing among donors was expected.

The assay was run at deep level. Generated by immunoSEQ multiplex PCR, the TCRdb table keeps only in-frame clones and is missing some. The sample lists about 480,000 clones; about 80% were seen once. As concerns this clone: What it binds is not known.

Trimming took off 8 bases at V and 4 bases at J, with 15 bases between the two ends. The CDR3 loop spans 13 amino acids. Germline lookup yields CDR1 WNHNN and CDR2 SYGVQD (reference sequence). Researchers drew on tens of millions of PBMCs for genomic DNA from unsorted samples. Input material: PBMCs. The sequence derives from a woman in her 40s in good health. Some clones in this sample may be carry-over from other donors' samples. The chain has TRBV10-1 and TRBJ2-7; D is possibly TRBD1 (6 bases). CDR3 nucleotides: TGCGCCAGCTCAGCCGGGACATGGTACGAGCAGTACTTC. It specifies CASSAGTWYEQYF.